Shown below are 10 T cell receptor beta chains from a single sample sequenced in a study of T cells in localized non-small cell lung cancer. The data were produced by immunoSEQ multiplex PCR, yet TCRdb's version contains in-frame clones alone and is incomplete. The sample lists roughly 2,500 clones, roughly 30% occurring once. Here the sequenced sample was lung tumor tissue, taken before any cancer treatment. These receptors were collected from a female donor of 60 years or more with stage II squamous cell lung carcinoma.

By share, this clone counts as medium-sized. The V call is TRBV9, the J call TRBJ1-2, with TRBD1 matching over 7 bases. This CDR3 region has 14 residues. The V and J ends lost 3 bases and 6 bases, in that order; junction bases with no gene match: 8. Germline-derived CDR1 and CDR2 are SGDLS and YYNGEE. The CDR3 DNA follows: TGTGCCAGCAGCGCCCCCGCAGGGGGGAATGGCTACACCTTC. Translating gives CASSAPAGGNGYTF.

The chain's CDR3 is CASGLVGWSPTNEKLFF. CDR3 nucleotides: TGTGCTAGTGGTTTGGTAGGCTGGAGCCCAACTAATGAAAAACTGTTTTTT. This chain connects TRBV12-5 to TRBJ1-4; no reliable D call. There are 17 residues in the CDR3. V was trimmed by 0 bases and J by 0 bases, leaving 11 bases between them. Germline V CDR1 and CDR2: LGHNT, FRNRAP.

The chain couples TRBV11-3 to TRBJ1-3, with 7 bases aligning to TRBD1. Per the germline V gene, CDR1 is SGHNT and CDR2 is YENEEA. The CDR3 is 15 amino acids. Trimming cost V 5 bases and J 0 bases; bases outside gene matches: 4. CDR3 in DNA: TGTGCCAGCAGCCTCGGGACAGCCTCTGGAAACACCATATATTTT. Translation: CASSLGTASGNTIYF.

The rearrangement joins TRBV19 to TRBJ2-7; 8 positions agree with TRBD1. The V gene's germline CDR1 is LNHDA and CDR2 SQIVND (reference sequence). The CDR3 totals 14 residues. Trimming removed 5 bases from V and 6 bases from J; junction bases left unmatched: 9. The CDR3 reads CASSWGQAQGEQYF. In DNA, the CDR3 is TGTGCCAGTAGTTGGGGACAGGCCCAGGGCGAGCAGTACTTC.

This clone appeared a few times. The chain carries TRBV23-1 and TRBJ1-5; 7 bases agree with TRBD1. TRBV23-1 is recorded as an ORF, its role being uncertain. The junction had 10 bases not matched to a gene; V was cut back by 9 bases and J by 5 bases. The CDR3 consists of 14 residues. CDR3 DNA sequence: TGCGCCAGAGGGGACAGCTTGAAGGATCAGCCCCAGCATTTT. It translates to CARGDSLKDQPQHF.

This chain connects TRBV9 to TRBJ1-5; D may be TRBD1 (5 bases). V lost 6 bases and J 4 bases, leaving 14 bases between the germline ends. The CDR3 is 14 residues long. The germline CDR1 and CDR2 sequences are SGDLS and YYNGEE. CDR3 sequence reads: CASTRQGGNQPQHF. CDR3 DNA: TGTGCCAGCACTCGGCAGGGAGGGAATCAGCCCCAGCATTTT.

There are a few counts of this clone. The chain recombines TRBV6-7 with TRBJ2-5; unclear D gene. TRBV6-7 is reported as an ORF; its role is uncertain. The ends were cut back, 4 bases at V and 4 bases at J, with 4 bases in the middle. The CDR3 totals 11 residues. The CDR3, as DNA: TGTGCCAGCAGTTCCCCAGAGACCCAGTACTTC. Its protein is CASSSPETQYF.

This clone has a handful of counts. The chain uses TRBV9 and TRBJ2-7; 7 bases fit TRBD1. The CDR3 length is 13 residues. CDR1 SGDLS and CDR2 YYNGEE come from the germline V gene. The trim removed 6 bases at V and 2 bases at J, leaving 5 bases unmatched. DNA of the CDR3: TGTGCCAGCATAACGGACAGGACCTACGAGCAGTACTTC. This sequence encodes CASITDRTYEQYF. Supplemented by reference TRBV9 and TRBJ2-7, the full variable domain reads DSGVTQTPKHLITATGQRVTLRCSPRSGDLSVYWYQQSLDQGLQFLIQYYNGEERAKGNILERFSAQQFPDLHSELNLSSLELGDSALYFCASITDRTYEQYFGPGTRLTVT.

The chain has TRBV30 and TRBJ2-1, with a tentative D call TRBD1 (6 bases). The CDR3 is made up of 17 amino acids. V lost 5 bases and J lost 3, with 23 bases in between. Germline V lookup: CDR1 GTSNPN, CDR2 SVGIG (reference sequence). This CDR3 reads CAWVGIGTRYNYNEQFF. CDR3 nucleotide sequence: TGTGCCTGGGTCGGGATTGGGACAAGGTACAACTACAATGAGCAGTTCTTC.

This CDR3 is CASIETGRWTEAFF. The CDR3 DNA reads as TGTGCCAGCATTGAGACAGGCAGATGGACTGAAGCTTTCTTT. The chain couples TRBV6-7 to TRBJ1-1, with TRBD1 as a possible D gene (6 bases). TRBV6-7 qualifies as an ORF whose function is uncertain. V was cut by 7 bases and J by 5 bases, with 17 bases left in between. The CDR3 runs to 14 residues.